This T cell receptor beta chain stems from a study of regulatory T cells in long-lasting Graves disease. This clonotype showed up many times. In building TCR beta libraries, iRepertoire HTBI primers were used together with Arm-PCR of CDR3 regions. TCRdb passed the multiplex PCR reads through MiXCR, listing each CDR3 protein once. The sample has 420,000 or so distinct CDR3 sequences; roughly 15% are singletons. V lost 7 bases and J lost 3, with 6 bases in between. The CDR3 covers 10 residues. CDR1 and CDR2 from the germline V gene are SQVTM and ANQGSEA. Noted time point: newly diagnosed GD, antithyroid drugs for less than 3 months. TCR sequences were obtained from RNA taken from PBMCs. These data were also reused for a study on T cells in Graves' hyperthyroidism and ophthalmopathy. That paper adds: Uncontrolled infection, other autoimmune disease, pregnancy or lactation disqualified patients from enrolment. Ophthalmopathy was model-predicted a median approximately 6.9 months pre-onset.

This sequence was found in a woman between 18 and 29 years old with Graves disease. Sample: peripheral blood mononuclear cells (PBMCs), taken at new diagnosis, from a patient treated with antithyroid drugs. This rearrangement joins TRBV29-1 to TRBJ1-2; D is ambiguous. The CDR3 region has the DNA TGCAGCGGTTATGACTATGGCTACACCTTC. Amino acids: CSGYDYGYTF.